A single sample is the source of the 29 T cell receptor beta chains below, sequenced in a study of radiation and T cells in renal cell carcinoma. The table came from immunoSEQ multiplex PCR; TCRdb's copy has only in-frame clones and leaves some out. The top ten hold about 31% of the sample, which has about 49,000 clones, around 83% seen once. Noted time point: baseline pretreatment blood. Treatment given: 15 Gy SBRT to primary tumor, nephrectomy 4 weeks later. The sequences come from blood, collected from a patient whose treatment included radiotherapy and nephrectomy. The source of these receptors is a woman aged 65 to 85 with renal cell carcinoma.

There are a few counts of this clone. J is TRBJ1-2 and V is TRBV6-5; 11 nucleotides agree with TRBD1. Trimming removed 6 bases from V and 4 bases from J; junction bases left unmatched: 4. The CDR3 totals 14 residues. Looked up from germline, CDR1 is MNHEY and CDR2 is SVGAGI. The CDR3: CASRGQGVGYGYTF. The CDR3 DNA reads TGTGCCAGCAGGGGACAGGGGGTTGGCTATGGCTACACCTTC.

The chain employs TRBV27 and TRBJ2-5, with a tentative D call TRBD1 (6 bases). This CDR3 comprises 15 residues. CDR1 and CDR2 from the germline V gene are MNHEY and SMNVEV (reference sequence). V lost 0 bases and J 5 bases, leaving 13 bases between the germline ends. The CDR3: CASSLSTGNRETQYF. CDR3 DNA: TGTGCCAGCAGTTTATCTACAGGGAATAGGGAGACCCAGTACTTC.

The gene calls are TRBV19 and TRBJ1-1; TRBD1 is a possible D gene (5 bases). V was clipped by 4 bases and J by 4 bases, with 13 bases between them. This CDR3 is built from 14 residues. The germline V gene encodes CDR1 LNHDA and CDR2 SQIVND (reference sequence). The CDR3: CASSTRGSITEAFF. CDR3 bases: TGTGCCAGTAGTACCCGGGGCAGTATCACTGAAGCTTTCTTT. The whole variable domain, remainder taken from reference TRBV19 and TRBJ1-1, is DGGITQSPKYLFRKEGQNVTLSCEQNLNHDAMYWYRQDPGQGLRLIYYSQIVNDFQKGDIAEGYSVSREKKESFPLTVTSAQKNPTAFYLCASSTRGSITEAFFGQGTRLTVV.

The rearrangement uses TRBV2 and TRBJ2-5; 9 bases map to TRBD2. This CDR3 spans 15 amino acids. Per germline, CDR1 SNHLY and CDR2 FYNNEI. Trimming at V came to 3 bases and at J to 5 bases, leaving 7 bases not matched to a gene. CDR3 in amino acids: CASSEGLAGLETQYF. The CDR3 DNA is TGTGCCAGCAGTGAGGGGCTAGCGGGGTTGGAGACCCAGTACTTC. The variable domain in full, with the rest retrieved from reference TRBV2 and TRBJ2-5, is EPEVTQTPSHQVTQMGQEVILRCVPISNHLYFYWYRQILGQKVEFLVSFYNNEISEKSEIFDDQFSVERPDGSNFTLKIRSTKLEDSAMYFCASSEGLAGLETQYFGPGTRLLVL.

DNA for the CDR3: TGTGCCAGCAGTACACAGGGGGCGGTAAACACCGGGGAGCTGTTTTTT. It yields the protein CASSTQGAVNTGELFF. This chain connects TRBV28 to TRBJ2-2; 9 bases line up with TRBD1. The CDR3 loop spans 16 amino acids. J was trimmed by 2 bases and V by 5 bases; bases with no gene match: 6. CDR1 and CDR2 from the germline V gene are MDHEN and SYDVKM.

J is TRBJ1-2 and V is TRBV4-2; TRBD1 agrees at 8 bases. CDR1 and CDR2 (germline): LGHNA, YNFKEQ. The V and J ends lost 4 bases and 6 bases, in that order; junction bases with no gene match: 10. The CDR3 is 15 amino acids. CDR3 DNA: TGTGCCAGCAGCCGATATACAGGGGGGCGCAATGGCTACACCTTC. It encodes CASSRYTGGRNGYTF.

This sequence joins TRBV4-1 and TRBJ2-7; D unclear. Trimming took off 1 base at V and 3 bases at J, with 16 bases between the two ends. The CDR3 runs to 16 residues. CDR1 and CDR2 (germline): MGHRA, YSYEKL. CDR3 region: CASSQGHIGTGYEQYF. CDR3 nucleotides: TGCGCCAGCAGCCAAGGGCACATTGGAACGGGCTACGAGCAGTACTTC.

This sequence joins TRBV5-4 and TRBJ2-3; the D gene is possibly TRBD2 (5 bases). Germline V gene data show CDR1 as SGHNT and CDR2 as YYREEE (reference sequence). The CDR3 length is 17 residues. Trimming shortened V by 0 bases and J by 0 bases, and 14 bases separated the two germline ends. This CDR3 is CASSLALGGLSTDTQYF. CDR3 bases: TGTGCCAGCAGCTTGGCACTAGGCGGTTTAAGCACAGATACGCAGTATTTT.

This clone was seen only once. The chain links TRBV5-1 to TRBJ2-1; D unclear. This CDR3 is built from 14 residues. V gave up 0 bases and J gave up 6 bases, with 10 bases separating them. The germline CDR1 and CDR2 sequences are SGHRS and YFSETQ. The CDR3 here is CASSLGSQINEQFF. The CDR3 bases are TGCGCCAGCAGCTTGGGGTCCCAGATCAATGAGCAGTTCTTC.

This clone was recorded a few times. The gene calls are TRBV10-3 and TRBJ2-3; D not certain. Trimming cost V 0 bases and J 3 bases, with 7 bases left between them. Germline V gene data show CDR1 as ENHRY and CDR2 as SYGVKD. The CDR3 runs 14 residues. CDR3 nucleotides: TGTGCCATCAGTGAGTCGAAACCGACAGATACGCAGTATTTT. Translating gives CAISESKPTDTQYF.

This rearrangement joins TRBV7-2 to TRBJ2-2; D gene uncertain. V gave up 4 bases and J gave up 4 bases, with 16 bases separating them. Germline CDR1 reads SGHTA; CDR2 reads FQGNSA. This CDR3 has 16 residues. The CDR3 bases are TGTGCCAGCAGCTCCTACCCCCTCGATCCCACCGGGGAGCTGTTTTTT. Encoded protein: CASSSYPLDPTGELFF.

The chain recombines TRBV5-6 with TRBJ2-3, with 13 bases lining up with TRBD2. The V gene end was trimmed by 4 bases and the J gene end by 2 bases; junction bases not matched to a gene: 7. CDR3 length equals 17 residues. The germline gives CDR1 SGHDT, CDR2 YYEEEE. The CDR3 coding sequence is TGTGCCAGCAGCCCTGAAGGGACTAGCGGGATCACAGATACGCAGTATTTT. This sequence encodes CASSPEGTSGITDTQYF.

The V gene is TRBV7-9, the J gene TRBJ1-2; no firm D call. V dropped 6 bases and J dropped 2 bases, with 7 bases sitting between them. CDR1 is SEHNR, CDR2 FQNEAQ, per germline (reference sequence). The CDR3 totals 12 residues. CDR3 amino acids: CASSSPNYGYTF. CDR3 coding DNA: TGTGCCAGCAGTTCTCCCAACTATGGCTACACCTTC.

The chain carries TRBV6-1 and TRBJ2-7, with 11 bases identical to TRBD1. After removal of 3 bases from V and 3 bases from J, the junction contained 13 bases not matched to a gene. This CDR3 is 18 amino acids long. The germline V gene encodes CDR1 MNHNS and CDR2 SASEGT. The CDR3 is CASSELFSRTGGYYEQYF. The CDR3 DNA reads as TGTGCCAGCAGTGAGCTATTCTCCCGGACAGGGGGCTACTACGAGCAGTACTTC.

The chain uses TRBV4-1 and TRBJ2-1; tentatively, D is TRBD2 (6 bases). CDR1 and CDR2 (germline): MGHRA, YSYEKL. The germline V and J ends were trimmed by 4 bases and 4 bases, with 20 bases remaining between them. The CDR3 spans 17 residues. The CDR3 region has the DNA TGCGCCAGCAGCCTCAGACTAGTAACGGCGGGATACAATGAGCAGTTCTTC. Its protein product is CASSLRLVTAGYNEQFF.

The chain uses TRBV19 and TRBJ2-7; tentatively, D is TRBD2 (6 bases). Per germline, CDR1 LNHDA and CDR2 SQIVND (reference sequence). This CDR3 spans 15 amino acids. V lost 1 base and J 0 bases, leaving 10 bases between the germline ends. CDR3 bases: TGTGCCAGTAGTATAGGAATTAGCGGCTCCTACGAGCAGTACTTC. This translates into CASSIGISGSYEQYF.

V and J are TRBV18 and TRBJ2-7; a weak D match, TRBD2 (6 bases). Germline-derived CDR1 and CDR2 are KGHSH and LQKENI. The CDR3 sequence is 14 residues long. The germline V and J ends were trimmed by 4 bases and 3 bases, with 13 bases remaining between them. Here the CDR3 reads CASSHGGGNYEQYF. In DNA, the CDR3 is TGTGCCAGCTCACACGGAGGCGGGAACTACGAGCAGTACTTC.

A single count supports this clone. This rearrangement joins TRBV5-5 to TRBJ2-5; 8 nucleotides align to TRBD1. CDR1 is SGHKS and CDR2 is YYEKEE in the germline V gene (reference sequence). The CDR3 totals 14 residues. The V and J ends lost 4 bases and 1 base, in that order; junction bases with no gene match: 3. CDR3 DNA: TGTGCCAGCAGCCCCGGACAGGGCCAAGAGACCCAGTACTTC. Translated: CASSPGQGQETQYF. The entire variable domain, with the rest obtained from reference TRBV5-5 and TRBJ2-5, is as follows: DAGVTQSPTHLIKTRGQQVTLRCSPISGHKSVSWYQQVLGQGPQFIFQYYEKEERGRGNFPDRFSARQFPNYSSELNVNALLLGDSALYLCASSPGQGQETQYFGPGTRLLVL.

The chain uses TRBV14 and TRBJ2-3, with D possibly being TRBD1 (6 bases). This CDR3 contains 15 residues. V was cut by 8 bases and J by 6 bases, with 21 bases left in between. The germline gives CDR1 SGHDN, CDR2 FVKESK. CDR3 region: CASSTDRVSQDTQYF. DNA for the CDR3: TGTGCCAGCTCAACGGACAGAGTTTCACAGGATACGCAGTATTTT.

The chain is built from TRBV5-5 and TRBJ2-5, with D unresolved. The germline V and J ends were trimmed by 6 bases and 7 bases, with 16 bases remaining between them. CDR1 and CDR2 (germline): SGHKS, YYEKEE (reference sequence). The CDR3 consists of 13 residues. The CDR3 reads CASTVQDSGTQYF. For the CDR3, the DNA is TGTGCCAGCACAGTTCAGGATTCCGGGACCCAGTACTTC.

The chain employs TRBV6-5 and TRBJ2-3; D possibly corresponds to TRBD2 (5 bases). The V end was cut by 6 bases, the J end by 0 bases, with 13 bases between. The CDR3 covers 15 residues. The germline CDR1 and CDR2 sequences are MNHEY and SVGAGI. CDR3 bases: TGTGCCAGCAGGCGTTTGACTACCAGCACAGATACGCAGTATTTT. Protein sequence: CASRRLTTSTDTQYF.

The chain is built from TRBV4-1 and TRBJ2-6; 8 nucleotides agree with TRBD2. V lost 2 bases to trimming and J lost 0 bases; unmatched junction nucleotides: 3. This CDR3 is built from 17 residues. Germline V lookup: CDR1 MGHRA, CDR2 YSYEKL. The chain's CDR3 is CASSQLAGGSGANVLTF. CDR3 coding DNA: TGCGCCAGCAGCCAACTAGCGGGTGGCTCTGGGGCCAACGTCCTGACTTTC.

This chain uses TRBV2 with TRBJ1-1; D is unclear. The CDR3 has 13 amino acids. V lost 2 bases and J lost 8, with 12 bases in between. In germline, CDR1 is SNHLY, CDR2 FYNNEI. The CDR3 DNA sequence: TGTGCCAGCAGTGAAAGGGAGGAGGCCGAAGCTTTCTTT. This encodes CASSEREEAEAFF.

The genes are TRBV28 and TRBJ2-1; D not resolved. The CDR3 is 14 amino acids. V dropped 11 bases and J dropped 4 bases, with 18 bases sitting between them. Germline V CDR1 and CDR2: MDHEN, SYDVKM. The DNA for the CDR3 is TGTGCCTCCATGATCTCCGGTCCTTACAATGAGCAGTTCTTC. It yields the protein CASMISGPYNEQFF.

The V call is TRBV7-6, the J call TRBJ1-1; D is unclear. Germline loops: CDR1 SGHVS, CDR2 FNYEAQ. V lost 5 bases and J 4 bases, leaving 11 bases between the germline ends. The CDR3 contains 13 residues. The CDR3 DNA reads TGTGCCAGCAGCCCGGGGATAGGCACTGAAGCTTTCTTT. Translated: CASSPGIGTEAFF.

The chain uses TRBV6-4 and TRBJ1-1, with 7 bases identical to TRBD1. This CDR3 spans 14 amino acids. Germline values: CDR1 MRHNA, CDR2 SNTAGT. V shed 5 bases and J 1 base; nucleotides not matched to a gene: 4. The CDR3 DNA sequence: TGTGCCAGCAGTCAGGGGGTAGGGAACACTGAAGCTTTCTTT. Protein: CASSQGVGNTEAFF.

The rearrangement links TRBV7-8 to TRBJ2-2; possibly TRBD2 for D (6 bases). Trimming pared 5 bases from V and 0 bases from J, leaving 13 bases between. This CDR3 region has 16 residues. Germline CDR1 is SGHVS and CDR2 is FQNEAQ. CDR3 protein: CASSPTAGTNTGELFF. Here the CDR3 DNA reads TGTGCCAGCAGCCCGACAGCGGGCACGAACACCGGGGAGCTGTTTTTT. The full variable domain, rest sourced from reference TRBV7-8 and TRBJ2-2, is GAGVSQSPRYKVAKRGQDVALRCDPISGHVSLFWYQQALGQGPEFLTYFQNEAQLDKSGLPSDRFFAERPEGSVSTLKIQRTQQEDSAVYLCASSPTAGTNTGELFFGEGSRLTVL.

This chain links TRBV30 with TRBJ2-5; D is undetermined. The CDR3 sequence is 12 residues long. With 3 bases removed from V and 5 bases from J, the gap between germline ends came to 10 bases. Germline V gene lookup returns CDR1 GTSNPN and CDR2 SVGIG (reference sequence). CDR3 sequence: CAWRARSETQYF. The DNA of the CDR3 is TGTGCCTGGAGAGCTAGGTCGGAGACCCAGTACTTC.

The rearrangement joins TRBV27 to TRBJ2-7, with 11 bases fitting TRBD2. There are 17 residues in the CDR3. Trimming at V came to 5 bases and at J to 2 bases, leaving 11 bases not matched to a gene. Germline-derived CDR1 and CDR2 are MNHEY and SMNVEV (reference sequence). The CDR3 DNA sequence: TGTGCCAGCAGTCTCCGGACTAGCGGGCCTAACCCCTACGAGCAGTACTTC. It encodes CASSLRTSGPNPYEQYF.